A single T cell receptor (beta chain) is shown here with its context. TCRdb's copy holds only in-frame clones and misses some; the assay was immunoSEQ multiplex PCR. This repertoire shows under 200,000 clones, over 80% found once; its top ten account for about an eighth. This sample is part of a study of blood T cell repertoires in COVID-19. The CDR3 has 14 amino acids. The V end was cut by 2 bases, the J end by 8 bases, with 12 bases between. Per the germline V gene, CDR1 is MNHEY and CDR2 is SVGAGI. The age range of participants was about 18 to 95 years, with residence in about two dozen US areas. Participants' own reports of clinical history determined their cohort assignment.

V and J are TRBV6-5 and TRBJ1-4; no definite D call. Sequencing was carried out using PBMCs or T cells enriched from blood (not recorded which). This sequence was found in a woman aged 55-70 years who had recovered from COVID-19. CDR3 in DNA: TGTGCCAGCAGTTACGGTCCAGTCCTCGAAAAACTGTTTTTT. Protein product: CASSYGPVLEKLFF.